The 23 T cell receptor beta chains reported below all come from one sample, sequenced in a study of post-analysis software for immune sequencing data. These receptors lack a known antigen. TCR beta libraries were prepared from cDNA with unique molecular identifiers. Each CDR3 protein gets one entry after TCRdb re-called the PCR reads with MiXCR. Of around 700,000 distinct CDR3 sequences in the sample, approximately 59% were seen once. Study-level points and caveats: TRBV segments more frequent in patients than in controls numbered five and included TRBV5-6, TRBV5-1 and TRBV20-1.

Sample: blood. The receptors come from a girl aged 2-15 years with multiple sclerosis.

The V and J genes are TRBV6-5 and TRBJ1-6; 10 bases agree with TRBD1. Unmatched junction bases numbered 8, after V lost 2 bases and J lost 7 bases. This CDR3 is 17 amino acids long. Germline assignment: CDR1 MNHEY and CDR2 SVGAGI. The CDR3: CASSYTHSTGGNSPLHF. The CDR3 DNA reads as TGTGCCAGCAGTTACACACACTCGACAGGGGGCAATTCACCCCTCCACTTT.

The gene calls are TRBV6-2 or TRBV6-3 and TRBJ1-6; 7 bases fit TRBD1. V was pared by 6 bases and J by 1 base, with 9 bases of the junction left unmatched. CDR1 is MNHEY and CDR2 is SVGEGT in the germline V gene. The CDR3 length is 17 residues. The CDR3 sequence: CASRWDSRSSYNSPLHF. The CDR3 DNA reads TGTGCCAGCAGATGGGACAGTAGATCTTCCTATAATTCACCCCTCCACTTT.

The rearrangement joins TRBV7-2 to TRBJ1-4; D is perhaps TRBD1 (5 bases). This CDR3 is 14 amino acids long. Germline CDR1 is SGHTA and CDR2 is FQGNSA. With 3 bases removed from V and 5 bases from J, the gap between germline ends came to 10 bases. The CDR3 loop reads CASSLNRLNEKLFF. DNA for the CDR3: TGTGCCAGCAGCTTGAACAGGTTAAATGAAAAACTGTTTTTT.

The CDR3 sequence is CASSPRDRGLKTQYF. The DNA of the CDR3 is TGTGCCAGCAGTCCCCGGGACAGGGGGTTGAAGACCCAGTACTTC. This chain connects TRBV28 to TRBJ2-7, with 11 bases that match TRBD1. Gene TRBJ2-5 matches the end of the DNA better, so the J call may be wrong. CDR1 is MDHEN, CDR2 SYDVKM, per germline. The CDR3 is 15 residues long.

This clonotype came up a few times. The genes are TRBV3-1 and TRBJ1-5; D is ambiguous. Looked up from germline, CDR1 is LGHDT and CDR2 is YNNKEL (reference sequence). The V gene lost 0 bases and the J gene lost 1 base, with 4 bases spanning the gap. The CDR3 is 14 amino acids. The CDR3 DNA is TGTGCCAGCAGCCAAGAAGGGAGCAATCAGCCCCAGCATTTT. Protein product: CASSQEGSNQPQHF.

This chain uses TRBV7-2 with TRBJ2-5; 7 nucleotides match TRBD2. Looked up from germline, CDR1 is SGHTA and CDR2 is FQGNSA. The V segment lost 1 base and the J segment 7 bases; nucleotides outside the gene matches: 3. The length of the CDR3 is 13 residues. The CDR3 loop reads CASSLEAGPTQYF. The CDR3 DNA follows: TGTGCCAGCAGCTTAGAAGCGGGACCGACCCAGTACTTC.

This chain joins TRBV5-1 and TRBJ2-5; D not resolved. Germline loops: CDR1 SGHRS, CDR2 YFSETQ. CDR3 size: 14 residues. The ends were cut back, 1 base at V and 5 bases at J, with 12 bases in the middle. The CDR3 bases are TGCGCCAGCAGCTTGTCCCCTCCTGTGGAGACCCAGTACTTC. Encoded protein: CASSLSPPVETQYF.

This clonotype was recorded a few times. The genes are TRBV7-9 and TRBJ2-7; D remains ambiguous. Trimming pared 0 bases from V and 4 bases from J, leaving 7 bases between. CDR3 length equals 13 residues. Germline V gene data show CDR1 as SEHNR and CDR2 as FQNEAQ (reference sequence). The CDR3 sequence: CASSLAFLYEQYF. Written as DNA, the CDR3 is TGTGCCAGCAGCTTAGCGTTCCTATACGAGCAGTACTTC.

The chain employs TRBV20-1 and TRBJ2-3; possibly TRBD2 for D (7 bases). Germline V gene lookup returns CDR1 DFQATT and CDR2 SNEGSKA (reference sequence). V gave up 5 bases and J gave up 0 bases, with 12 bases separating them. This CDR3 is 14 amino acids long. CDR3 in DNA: TGCAGTGCTGGGGGGGCCTCTAGCACAGATACGCAGTATTTT. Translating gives CSAGGASSTDTQYF.

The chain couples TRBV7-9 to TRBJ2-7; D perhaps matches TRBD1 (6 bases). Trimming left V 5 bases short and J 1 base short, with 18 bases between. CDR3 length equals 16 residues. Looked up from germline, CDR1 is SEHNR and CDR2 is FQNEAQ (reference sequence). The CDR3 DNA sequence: TGTGCCAGCAGCACCCGACAGGCCGGGAAATCCTACGAGCAGTACTTC. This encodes CASSTRQAGKSYEQYF.

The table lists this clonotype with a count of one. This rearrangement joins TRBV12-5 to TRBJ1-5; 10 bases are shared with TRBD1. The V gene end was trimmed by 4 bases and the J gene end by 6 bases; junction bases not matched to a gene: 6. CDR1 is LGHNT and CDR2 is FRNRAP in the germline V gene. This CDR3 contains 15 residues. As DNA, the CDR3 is TGTGCTAGTGGTTCGGGACAGGGGCCCGCTCAGCCCCAGCATTTT. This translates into CASGSGQGPAQPQHF. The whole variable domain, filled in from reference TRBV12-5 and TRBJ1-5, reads DARVTQTPRHKVTEMGQEVTMRCQPILGHNTVFWYRQTMMQGLELLAYFRNRAPLDDSGMPKDRFSAEMPDATLATLKIQPSEPRDSAVYFCASGSGQGPAQPQHFGDGTRLSIL.

For the CDR3, the DNA is TGTGCCAGCAGTATCAGCGGAATAAGCTCCTACGAGCAGTACTTC. It specifies CASSISGISSYEQYF. The V call is TRBV6-6, the J call TRBJ2-7; TRBD2 might be the D (5 bases). The CDR3 has 15 amino acids. Germline V CDR1 and CDR2: MNHNY, SVGAGI (reference sequence). The V gene lost 5 bases and the J gene lost 0 bases, with 14 bases spanning the gap.

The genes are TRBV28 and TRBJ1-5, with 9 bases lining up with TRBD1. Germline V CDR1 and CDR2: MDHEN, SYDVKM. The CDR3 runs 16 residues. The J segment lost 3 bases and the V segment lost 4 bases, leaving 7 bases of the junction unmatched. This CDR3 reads CASSWAGTGNNQPQHF. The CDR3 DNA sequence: TGTGCCAGCAGTTGGGCAGGGACAGGGAACAATCAGCCCCAGCATTTT.

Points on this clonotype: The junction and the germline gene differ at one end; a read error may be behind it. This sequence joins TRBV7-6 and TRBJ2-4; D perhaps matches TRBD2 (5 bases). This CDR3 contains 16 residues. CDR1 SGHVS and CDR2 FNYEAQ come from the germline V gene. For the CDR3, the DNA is TGTGCCAGTAGCTTAGGGAGTACCACCGCCAAAAACATTCAGTACTTC. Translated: CASSLGSTTAKNIQYF.

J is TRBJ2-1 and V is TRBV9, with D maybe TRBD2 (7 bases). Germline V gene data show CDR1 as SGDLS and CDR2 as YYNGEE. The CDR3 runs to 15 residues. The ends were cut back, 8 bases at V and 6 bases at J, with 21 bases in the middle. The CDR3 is CASTRRGEGPNEQFF. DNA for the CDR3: TGTGCCAGTACTCGGAGGGGGGAGGGGCCCAATGAGCAGTTCTTC.

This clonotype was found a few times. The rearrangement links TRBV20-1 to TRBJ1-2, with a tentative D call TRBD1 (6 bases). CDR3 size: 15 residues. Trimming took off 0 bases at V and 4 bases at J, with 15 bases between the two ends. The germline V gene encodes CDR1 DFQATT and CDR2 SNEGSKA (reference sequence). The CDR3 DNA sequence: TGCAGTGCTAGAGATCCAGGGGCGCGAATCTATGGCTACACCTTC. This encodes CSARDPGARIYGYTF.

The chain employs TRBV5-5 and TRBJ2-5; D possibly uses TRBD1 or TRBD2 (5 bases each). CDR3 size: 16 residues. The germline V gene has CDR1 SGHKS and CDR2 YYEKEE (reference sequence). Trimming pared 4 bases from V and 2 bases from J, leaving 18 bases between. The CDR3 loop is CASSRVPGGGQETQYF. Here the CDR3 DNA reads TGTGCCAGCAGCCGCGTCCCAGGTGGGGGACAAGAGACCCAGTACTTC. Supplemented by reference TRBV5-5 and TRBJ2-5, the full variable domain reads DAGVTQSPTHLIKTRGQQVTLRCSPISGHKSVSWYQQVLGQGPQFIFQYYEKEERGRGNFPDRFSARQFPNYSSELNVNALLLGDSALYLCASSRVPGGGQETQYFGPGTRLLVL.

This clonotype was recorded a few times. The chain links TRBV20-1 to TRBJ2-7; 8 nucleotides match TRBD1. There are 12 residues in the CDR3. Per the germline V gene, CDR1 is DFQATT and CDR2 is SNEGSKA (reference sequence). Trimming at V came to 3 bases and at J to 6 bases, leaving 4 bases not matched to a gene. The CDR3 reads CSARDRESEQYF. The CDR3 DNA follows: TGCAGTGCTAGGGACAGGGAGTCCGAGCAGTACTTC.

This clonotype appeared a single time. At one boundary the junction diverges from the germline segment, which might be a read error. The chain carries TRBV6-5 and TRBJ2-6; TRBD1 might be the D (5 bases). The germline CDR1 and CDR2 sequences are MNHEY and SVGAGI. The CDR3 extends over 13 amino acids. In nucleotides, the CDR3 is TGTGCCAGCAGTTACAAAGGGGCCAACGTCCGGACTTTC. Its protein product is CASSYKGANVRTF.

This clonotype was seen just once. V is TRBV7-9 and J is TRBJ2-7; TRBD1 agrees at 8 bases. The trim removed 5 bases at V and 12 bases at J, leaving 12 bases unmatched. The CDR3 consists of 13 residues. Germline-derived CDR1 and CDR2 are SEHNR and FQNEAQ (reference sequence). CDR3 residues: CASSPTGGPVSYF. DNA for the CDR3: TGTGCCAGCAGCCCTACAGGGGGACCTGTATCGTACTTC.

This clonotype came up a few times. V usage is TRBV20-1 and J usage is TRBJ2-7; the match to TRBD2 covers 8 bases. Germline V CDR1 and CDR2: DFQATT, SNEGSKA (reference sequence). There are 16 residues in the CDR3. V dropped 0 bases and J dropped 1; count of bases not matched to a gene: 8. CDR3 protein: CSARDPVGRGSYEQYF. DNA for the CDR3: TGCAGTGCTAGAGACCCCGTCGGGAGGGGGTCCTACGAGCAGTACTTC.

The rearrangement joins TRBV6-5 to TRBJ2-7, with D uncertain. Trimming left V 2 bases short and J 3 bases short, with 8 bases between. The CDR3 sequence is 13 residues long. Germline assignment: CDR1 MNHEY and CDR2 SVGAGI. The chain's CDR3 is CASSYPGNYEQYF. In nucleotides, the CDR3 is TGTGCCAGCAGTTACCCGGGTAACTACGAGCAGTACTTC.

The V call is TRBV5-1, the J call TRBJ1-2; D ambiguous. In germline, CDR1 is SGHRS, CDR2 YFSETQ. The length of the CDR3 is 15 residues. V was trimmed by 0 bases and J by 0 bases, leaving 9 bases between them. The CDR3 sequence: CASSLVGPANYGYTF. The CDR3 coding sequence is TGCGCCAGCAGCTTGGTCGGGCCCGCTAACTATGGCTACACCTTC.